This is a list of T cell receptor beta chains from one sample in a study of T cells after yellow fever vaccination. Using its own MiXCR run on the 5' RACE reads, TCRdb lists one record per CDR3 protein. The repertoire holds a few hundred thousand distinct CDR3 sequences, with 6% to 7.5% as singletons. Specimen: CD4+ T cells sorted from PBMCs, collected 15 days after the yellow fever booster vaccination. Receptors were obtained from a man aged 25 to 45 who received the YFV17D yellow fever vaccine. Both conserved end residues are part of each CDR3. A D gene is named only where the DNA matches it firmly. Clone size is stated in some rows and not others, as once, few, many or a class when expanded.

v_gene: TRBV7-2; j_gene: TRBJ2-3; d_gene: TRBD2; abundance: few; CDR3nt: TGTGCCAGCAGCTTAGCGGGTAGCGGGAGCAGTTTCACAGATACGCAGTATTTT; CDR3aa: CASSLAGSGSSFTDTQYF
v_gene: TRBV10-3; j_gene: TRBJ2-5; d_gene: -; abundance: -; CDR3nt: TGTGCCATCAGGGGTCAAGAGACCCAGTACTTC; CDR3aa: CAIRGQETQYF
v_gene: TRBV11-2; j_gene: TRBJ1-1; d_gene: -; abundance: many; CDR3nt: TGTGCCAGCAGCTTATTAGACAGGGAAGCTTTCTTT; CDR3aa: CASSLLDREAFF
v_gene: TRBV4-3; j_gene: TRBJ1-6; d_gene: -; abundance: -; CDR3nt: TGCGCCAGCAGCCAAGATATGAGGGGGTCCTATAATTCACCCCTCCACTTT; CDR3aa: CASSQDMRGSYNSPLHF
v_gene: TRBV7-9; j_gene: TRBJ2-5; d_gene: TRBD2; abundance: few; CDR3nt: TGTGCCAGCAGCTCCCAGCCTAGACTAGCGGCTCAAGAGACCCAGTACTTC; CDR3aa: CASSSQPRLAAQETQYF
v_gene: TRBV7-2; j_gene: TRBJ1-1; d_gene: -; abundance: few; CDR3nt: TGTGCCAGCAGCTACTCTCAGGGGACTGAAGCTTTCTTT; CDR3aa: CASSYSQGTEAFF
v_gene: TRBV7-2; j_gene: TRBJ2-4; d_gene: -; abundance: -; CDR3nt: TGTGCCAGCAGCCTTGACAGTGGCTACGGCATTCAGTACTTC; CDR3aa: CASSLDSGYGIQYF
v_gene: TRBV5-1; j_gene: TRBJ1-5; d_gene: -; abundance: -; CDR3nt: TGCGCCAGCAGCTTGGCGGAGTGGGAAAATCAGCCCCAGCATTTT; CDR3aa: CASSLAEWENQPQHF
v_gene: TRBV5-1; j_gene: TRBJ2-2; d_gene: -; abundance: few; CDR3nt: TGCGCCAGCAGCTTTCAGGGCGGAAACACCGGGGAGCTGTTTTTT; CDR3aa: CASSFQGGNTGELFF
v_gene: TRBV7-2; j_gene: TRBJ2-1; d_gene: -; abundance: many; CDR3nt: TGTGCCAGCAGCTTAGGGCAGCCGAACAATGAGCAGTTCTTC; CDR3aa: CASSLGQPNNEQFF
v_gene: TRBV11-2; j_gene: TRBJ2-4; d_gene: -; abundance: few; CDR3nt: TGTGCCAGCAGCAGCGGCCCGTCCATTCAGTACTTC; CDR3aa: CASSSGPSIQYF
v_gene: TRBV20-1; j_gene: TRBJ2-7; d_gene: -; abundance: -; CDR3nt: TGCAGTGCTAGTCAGTACCACGAGCAGTACTTC; CDR3aa: CSASQYHEQYF
v_gene: TRBV5-1; j_gene: TRBJ2-5; d_gene: -; abundance: many; CDR3nt: TGCGCCAGCAGCTCGCCCCTGGGGTACCAAGAGACCCAGTACTTC; CDR3aa: CASSSPLGYQETQYF
v_gene: TRBV6-5; j_gene: TRBJ2-7; d_gene: -; abundance: -; CDR3nt: TGTGCCAGCAGTTACGCGCCGGGACCGACCCTTTACGAGCAGTACTTC; CDR3aa: CASSYAPGPTLYEQYF
v_gene: TRBV7-9; j_gene: TRBJ2-7; d_gene: -; abundance: -; CDR3nt: TGTGCCAGCAGCTTACGCCAGGGGAATACGTACGAGCAGTACTTC; CDR3aa: CASSLRQGNTYEQYF
v_gene: TRBV29-1; j_gene: TRBJ2-7; d_gene: TRBD1; abundance: many; CDR3nt: TGCAGCGTTTCAGGGGGCAGTGAGACCTACGAGCAGTACTTC; CDR3aa: CSVSGGSETYEQYF
v_gene: TRBV7-9; j_gene: TRBJ2-1; d_gene: -; abundance: -; CDR3nt: TGTGCCAGCAGCTTGGACTGGGGGTATTTCTTC; CDR3aa: CASSLDWGYFF
v_gene: TRBV3-1; j_gene: TRBJ2-7; d_gene: TRBD1; abundance: few; CDR3nt: TGTGCCAGCAGCCCATCAGGACAGGAACACGAGCAGTACTTC; CDR3aa: CASSPSGQEHEQYF
v_gene: TRBV11-2; j_gene: TRBJ2-3; d_gene: TRBD2; abundance: few; CDR3nt: TGTGCCAGCAGCTTCAGCGGGAGGGACGTTACGCAGTATTTT; CDR3aa: CASSFSGRDVTQYF
v_gene: TRBV19; j_gene: TRBJ2-1; d_gene: -; abundance: many; CDR3nt: TGTGCCAGTAGTACCCTGGGCCATGAGCAGTTCTTC; CDR3aa: CASSTLGHEQFF
v_gene: TRBV5-1; j_gene: TRBJ2-1; d_gene: -; abundance: -; CDR3nt: TGCGCCAGCAGCTCAGGGGACCGGCGGTTCTTC; CDR3aa: CASSSGDRRFF
v_gene: TRBV6-2/TRBV6-3; j_gene: TRBJ2-7; d_gene: -; abundance: many; CDR3nt: TGTGCCAGCAGTTATCCCTGGGGGAGATCCTACGAGCAGTACTTC; CDR3aa: CASSYPWGRSYEQYF
v_gene: TRBV29-1; j_gene: TRBJ2-4; d_gene: TRBD2; abundance: many; CDR3nt: TGCAGCGTTGAAGGGCCGGGACTAGCGGGAGCCAACATTCAGTACTTC; CDR3aa: CSVEGPGLAGANIQYF
v_gene: TRBV6-2/TRBV6-3; j_gene: TRBJ2-7; d_gene: -; abundance: few; CDR3nt: TGTGCCAGCAGCTTGGGGGGACAAAGTTTATCCGACGAGCAGTACTTC; CDR3aa: CASSLGGQSLSDEQYF
v_gene: TRBV20-1; j_gene: TRBJ2-3; d_gene: TRBD2; abundance: -; CDR3nt: TGCAGTGCTAGAGGGCCTAGCGGGAGGGCTAGCACAGATACGCAGTATTTT; CDR3aa: CSARGPSGRASTDTQYF
v_gene: TRBV5-4; j_gene: TRBJ1-5; d_gene: -; abundance: few; CDR3nt: TGTGCCAGCAGCTCACAGGGTAAGAATCAGCCCCAGCATTTT; CDR3aa: CASSSQGKNQPQHF
v_gene: TRBV20-1; j_gene: TRBJ2-3; d_gene: TRBD2; abundance: few; CDR3nt: TGCAGTGCTAAGCTAGCGGGAGGCACAGATACGCAGTATTTT; CDR3aa: CSAKLAGGTDTQYF
v_gene: TRBV19; j_gene: TRBJ2-6; d_gene: -; abundance: -; CDR3nt: TGTGCCAGTAAATCCGGACACAACTCTGGGGCCAACGTCCTGACTTTC; CDR3aa: CASKSGHNSGANVLTF
v_gene: TRBV5-1; j_gene: TRBJ2-5; d_gene: TRBD1; abundance: -; CDR3nt: TGCGCCAGCAGCTGGGGACAGACCCAAGAGACCCAGTACTTC; CDR3aa: CASSWGQTQETQYF
v_gene: TRBV7-9; j_gene: TRBJ2-2; d_gene: -; abundance: many; CDR3nt: TGTGCCAGCAGCTTACAGGCGGGTACCGGGGAGCTGTTTTTT; CDR3aa: CASSLQAGTGELFF
v_gene: TRBV7-2; j_gene: TRBJ2-1; d_gene: TRBD2; abundance: few; CDR3nt: TGTGCCAGCAGCTTAGGAGGGGCTAGCGGGAGTATAAATGAGCAGTTCTTC; CDR3aa: CASSLGGASGSINEQFF
v_gene: TRBV28; j_gene: TRBJ1-5; d_gene: -; abundance: -; CDR3nt: TGTGCCAGCAGAGTAGGGGCGAATCAGCCCCAGCATTTT; CDR3aa: CASRVGANQPQHF
v_gene: TRBV25-1; j_gene: TRBJ2-7; d_gene: TRBD2; abundance: few; CDR3nt: TGTGCCAGCAGTGAATCAAGTAGCGGGGCAACCTACGAGCAGTACTTC; CDR3aa: CASSESSSGATYEQYF
v_gene: TRBV11-2; j_gene: TRBJ1-1; d_gene: -; abundance: few; CDR3nt: TGTGCCAGCAGCCGGGTCACATTGGAAGCTTTCTTT; CDR3aa: CASSRVTLEAFF
v_gene: TRBV7-2; j_gene: TRBJ2-7; d_gene: TRBD2; abundance: -; CDR3nt: TGTGCCAGCAGCACTCTTAGCGGGAGCTCCTACGAGCAGTACTTC; CDR3aa: CASSTLSGSSYEQYF
v_gene: TRBV7-9; j_gene: TRBJ1-2; d_gene: -; abundance: few; CDR3nt: TGTGCCAGCAGCCTTAGTGGACGGACCTATGGCTACACCTTC; CDR3aa: CASSLSGRTYGYTF
v_gene: TRBV4-3; j_gene: TRBJ1-2; d_gene: -; abundance: few; CDR3nt: TGCGCCAGCAGCCAAGATAACACAAACTATGGCTACACCTTC; CDR3aa: CASSQDNTNYGYTF
v_gene: TRBV12-3/TRBV12-4; j_gene: TRBJ2-3; d_gene: TRBD2; abundance: -; CDR3nt: TGTGCCAGCAGTCCTAGCGGGGCGAGCACAGATACGCAGTATTTT; CDR3aa: CASSPSGASTDTQYF
v_gene: TRBV9; j_gene: TRBJ1-3; d_gene: -; abundance: many; CDR3nt: TGTGCCAGCAGCGGTGGGGTCAGCTCTGGAAACACCATATATTTT; CDR3aa: CASSGGVSSGNTIYF
v_gene: TRBV20-1; j_gene: TRBJ2-1; d_gene: TRBD2; abundance: many; CDR3nt: TGCAGTGCTCGGCTAGCGGCCCTCTCCTACAATGAGCAGTTCTTC; CDR3aa: CSARLAALSYNEQFF
v_gene: TRBV20-1; j_gene: TRBJ2-7; d_gene: -; abundance: few; CDR3nt: TGCAGTGCTAGAGATCCGGGAATCTACGAGCAGTACTTC; CDR3aa: CSARDPGIYEQYF
v_gene: TRBV18; j_gene: TRBJ2-5; d_gene: -; abundance: -; CDR3nt: TGTGCCAGCTCACCGGTGGAAAGAAGCCAAGAGACCCAGTACTTC; CDR3aa: CASSPVERSQETQYF
v_gene: TRBV18; j_gene: TRBJ1-1; d_gene: TRBD1; abundance: -; CDR3nt: TGTGCCAGCGCGGGACAGGGGAAGTCGAACACTGAAGCTTTCTTT; CDR3aa: CASAGQGKSNTEAFF
v_gene: TRBV4-3; j_gene: TRBJ2-6; d_gene: -; abundance: few; CDR3nt: TGCGCCAGCAGCCAAGACGGGATAGGCTACACCTCTGGGGCCAACGTCCTGACTTTC; CDR3aa: CASSQDGIGYTSGANVLTF
v_gene: TRBV29-1; j_gene: TRBJ2-3; d_gene: TRBD2; abundance: -; CDR3nt: TGCAGCGTTTTTCCGGGCGGGAGTTCTACGCAGTATTTT; CDR3aa: CSVFPGGSSTQYF
v_gene: TRBV6-2/TRBV6-3; j_gene: TRBJ2-1; d_gene: TRBD2; abundance: -; CDR3nt: TGTGCCAGCAGTCGAGCGGGAGGAAACTACAATGAGCAGTTCTTC; CDR3aa: CASSRAGGNYNEQFF
v_gene: TRBV7-7; j_gene: TRBJ2-1; d_gene: TRBD2; abundance: -; CDR3nt: TGTGCCAGCAGCATAGCCTGGACTAGCGGTCCCAGCTCCTACAATGAGCAGTTCTTC; CDR3aa: CASSIAWTSGPSSYNEQFF
v_gene: TRBV7-2; j_gene: TRBJ2-7; d_gene: -; abundance: -; CDR3nt: TGTGCCAGCAGCTTAGCAAGCGGAACGTACGAGCAGTACTTC; CDR3aa: CASSLASGTYEQYF
v_gene: TRBV6-2/TRBV6-3; j_gene: TRBJ2-7; d_gene: -; abundance: many; CDR3nt: TGTGCCAGCAGAGACATGGAGGTTGTAGACGAGCAGTACTTC; CDR3aa: CASRDMEVVDEQYF
v_gene: TRBV5-1; j_gene: TRBJ2-3; d_gene: TRBD1; abundance: -; CDR3nt: TGCGCCAGCAGCTTCTCCCCAGGGGGCGGCACAGATACGCAGTATTTT; CDR3aa: CASSFSPGGGTDTQYF